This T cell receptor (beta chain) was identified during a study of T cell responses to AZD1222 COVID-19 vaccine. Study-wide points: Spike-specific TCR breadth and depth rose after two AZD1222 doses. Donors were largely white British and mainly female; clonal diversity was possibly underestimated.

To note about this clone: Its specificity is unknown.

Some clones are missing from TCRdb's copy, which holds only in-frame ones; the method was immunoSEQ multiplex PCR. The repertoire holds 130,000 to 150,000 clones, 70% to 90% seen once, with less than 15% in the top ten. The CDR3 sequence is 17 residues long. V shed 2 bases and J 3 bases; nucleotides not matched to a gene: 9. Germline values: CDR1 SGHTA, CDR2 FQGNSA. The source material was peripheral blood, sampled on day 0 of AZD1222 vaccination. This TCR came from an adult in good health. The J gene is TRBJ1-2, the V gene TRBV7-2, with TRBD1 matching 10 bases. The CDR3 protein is CASSLLDRGRRDYGYTF. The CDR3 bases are TGTGCCAGCAGCTTACTTGACAGGGGGCGCAGGGACTATGGCTACACCTTC.